Listed here are 31 T cell receptor beta chains from one sample, sequenced in a study of T cell responses to AZD1222 COVID-19 vaccine. The protocol was immunoSEQ multiplex PCR, while the TCRdb copy is restricted to in-frame clones and leaves out a portion. This sample yields over 110,000 clones, of which about 91% are seen a single time; about 9.4% belongs to the top ten. The sample here was peripheral blood, taken 28 days after the second AZD1222 dose. All receptors come from an adult who received the AZD1222 COVID-19 vaccine.

The V and J genes are TRBV4-1 and TRBJ2-2; D is possibly TRBD1 (5 bases). The V gene's germline CDR1 is MGHRA and CDR2 YSYEKL. CDR3 size: 17 residues. The V end lost 2 bases, the J end lost 4 bases, and 17 bases lay between the germline ends. The CDR3 DNA sequence: TGCGCCAGCAGCCAAAGCCTGGGGCAGGCGCTCACCGGGGAGCTGTTTTTT. Translation gives CASSQSLGQALTGELFF.

This clone was seen a single time. The gene calls are TRBV25-1 and TRBJ1-2; D ambiguous. This CDR3 region has 16 residues. V shed 2 bases and J shed 4 bases, with 17 bases lying between them. Germline V gene sequence: CDR1 MGHDK, CDR2 SYGVNS. The CDR3 protein is CASSETRAGFLYGYTF. As DNA, the CDR3 is TGTGCCAGCAGTGAAACGAGGGCAGGTTTCCTCTATGGCTACACCTTC.

This chain uses TRBV7-2 with TRBJ1-1; the match to TRBD1 covers 8 bases. V lost 4 bases, J lost 0 bases, and 4 bases stayed unmatched. Germline CDR1 reads SGHTA; CDR2 reads FQGNSA. CDR3 length: 15 amino acids. CDR3 DNA sequence: TGTGCCAGCAGCTATCGGACAGGGTTGAACACTGAAGCTTTCTTT. Its translation: CASSYRTGLNTEAFF.

This rearrangement joins TRBV24-1 to TRBJ2-1; the match to TRBD2 covers 7 bases. CDR3 length: 16 residues. V dropped 3 bases and J dropped 3; count of bases not matched to a gene: 7. Germline CDR1 and CDR2: KGHDR and SFDVKD. In nucleotides, the CDR3 is TGTGCCACCAGTGATCCCCTAGCGGCGCGCTACAATGAGCAGTTCTTC. This encodes CATSDPLAARYNEQFF.

A word on this clone: In the same sample, other DNA sequences code for this CDR3. The V call is TRBV7-9, the J call TRBJ1-2; no clear D. This CDR3 has 12 residues. V lost 1 base and J 5 bases, leaving 5 bases between the germline ends. Per the germline V gene, CDR1 is SEHNR and CDR2 is FQNEAQ (reference sequence). The CDR3, as DNA: TGTGCCAGCAGCTTAGAAGGGTATGGCTACACCTTC. As protein: CASSLEGYGYTF. The full variable domain, with the rest looked up from reference TRBV7-9 and TRBJ1-2, is DTGVSQNPRHKITKRGQNVTFRCDPISEHNRLYWYRQTLGQGPEFLTYFQNEAQLEKSRLLSDRFSAERPKGSFSTLEIQRTEQGDSAMYLCASSLEGYGYTFGSGTRLTVV.

This clone was seen a single time. The chain uses TRBV20-1 and TRBJ1-2; no clear D. V lost 0 bases and J lost 10, with 9 bases in between. Looked up from germline, CDR1 is DFQATT and CDR2 is SNEGSKA (reference sequence). This CDR3 spans 11 amino acids. CDR3 region: CSARDPPSYTF. The CDR3 DNA reads as TGCAGTGCTAGAGATCCACCCTCCTACACCTTC.

This clone was recorded once. The chain combines TRBV9 with TRBJ1-4; TRBD1 aligns across 11 bases. The germline gives CDR1 SGDLS, CDR2 YYNGEE. The V segment lost 2 bases and the J segment 8 bases; nucleotides outside the gene matches: 5. The CDR3 has 15 residues. CDR3 protein: CASSVTGTGGEKLFF. CDR3 nucleotide sequence: TGTGCCAGCAGCGTTACCGGGACAGGGGGAGAAAAACTGTTTTTT.

The chain is built from TRBV6-1 and TRBJ2-1, with D tentatively TRBD2 (6 bases). The germline gives CDR1 MNHNS, CDR2 SASEGT. V was cut by 2 bases and J by 0 bases, with 23 bases left in between. This CDR3 is 20 amino acids long. CDR3: CASSEPGGRTWVLSYNEQFF. CDR3 DNA: TGTGCCAGCAGTGAACCTGGGGGGAGAACGTGGGTGCTCTCCTACAATGAGCAGTTCTTC.

This chain uses TRBV19 with TRBJ1-1, with TRBD1 identical over 8 bases. J lost 1 base, V lost 1 base, and 5 bases had no gene match. Germline V gives CDR1 LNHDA, CDR2 SQIVND (reference sequence). The CDR3 is 16 amino acids. The CDR3 coding sequence is TGTGCCAGTAGTATAGGGCCGACAGGGGCGAACACTGAAGCTTTCTTT. Its translation: CASSIGPTGANTEAFF.

This sequence joins TRBV7-9 and TRBJ1-2, with TRBD1 as a possible D gene (6 bases). The CDR3 extends over 13 amino acids. Trimming removed 5 bases at V and 4 bases at J, with 11 bases between. The germline gives CDR1 SEHNR, CDR2 FQNEAQ (reference sequence). The CDR3 DNA sequence: TGTGCCAGCAGCCCACAACAGGGCTATGGCTACACCTTC. Amino acids: CASSPQQGYGYTF.

This rearrangement joins TRBV11-1 to TRBJ1-1; no reliable D call. Trimming took off 4 bases at V and 6 bases at J, with 18 bases between the two ends. This CDR3 has 15 residues. From germline, CDR1 is SGHAT and CDR2 FQDESV (reference sequence). The CDR3 loop is CASSSPRVTHPEAFF. The CDR3 DNA sequence: TGTGCCAGCAGCTCCCCAAGAGTTACTCATCCTGAAGCTTTCTTT.

This clone was detected only once. The gene calls are TRBV28 and TRBJ1-2, with a possible D match to TRBD1 (6 bases). Germline CDR1 and CDR2: MDHEN and SYDVKM. CDR3 length equals 12 residues. Trimming stripped 10 bases from V and 3 bases from J, with 12 bases between. The CDR3 reads CAIGQGHYGYTF. CDR3 DNA: TGTGCCATTGGTCAGGGGCACTATGGCTACACCTTC.

The chain has TRBV7-3 and TRBJ1-2; TRBD1 agrees at 7 bases. V shed 6 bases, J shed 5 bases, and the junction held 24 bases outside the gene matches. This CDR3 region has 19 residues. In germline, CDR1 is SGHTA, CDR2 FQGTGA. DNA for the CDR3: TGTGCCAGCAGTCACTTAGAAGTGACAGGGCTAAGTCTAGAATATGGCTACACCTTC. It specifies CASSHLEVTGLSLEYGYTF.

J is TRBJ2-2 and V is TRBV12-5; D possibly matches TRBD1 or TRBD2 (5 bases each). This CDR3 has 16 amino acids. Germline V gene lookup returns CDR1 LGHNT and CDR2 FRNRAP. V shed 2 bases and J shed 5 bases, with 15 bases lying between them. The CDR3 loop is CASGLIVRGVTGELFF. The CDR3 DNA reads TGTGCTAGTGGTTTGATCGTTCGAGGGGTGACCGGGGAGCTGTTTTTT.

This chain joins TRBV7-9 and TRBJ2-7; 7 nucleotides align to TRBD1. V shed 5 bases, J shed 6 bases, and the junction held 7 bases outside the gene matches. Germline values: CDR1 SEHNR, CDR2 FQNEAQ (reference sequence). The CDR3 loop spans 13 amino acids. The CDR3 loop reads CASSRTGSFEQYF. DNA of the CDR3: TGTGCCAGCAGCCGGACAGGTTCTTTCGAGCAGTACTTC.

The chain recombines TRBV5-1 with TRBJ2-2; 10 bases map to TRBD2. V was clipped by 4 bases and J by 1 base; unmatched bases: 4. CDR1 and CDR2 (germline): SGHRS, YFSETQ. This CDR3 is built from 16 residues. The CDR3 is CASSRTSGKNTGELFF. The CDR3 nucleotides read TGCGCCAGCAGCCGGACTAGCGGTAAGAACACCGGGGAGCTGTTTTTT.

This clone was seen once. This chain links TRBV18 with TRBJ1-2; no firm D call. The CDR3 consists of 13 residues. CDR1 is KGHSH and CDR2 is LQKENI in the germline V gene. Trimming took 0 bases from V and 7 from J, leaving 9 bases between them. The CDR3 nucleotides are TGTGCCAGCTCACCACCCATTCATGGTGGCTACACCTTC. Its translation is CASSPPIHGGYTF.

The rearrangement uses TRBV5-1 and TRBJ1-4; D possibly corresponds to TRBD1 (5 bases). CDR3 length: 15 amino acids. In germline, CDR1 is SGHRS, CDR2 YFSETQ. V lost 0 bases, J lost 6 bases, and 12 bases lay in between. This CDR3 is CASSLGPGADEKLFF. The DNA of the CDR3 is TGCGCCAGCAGCTTGGGGCCTGGGGCGGATGAAAAACTGTTTTTT. Full variable domain (remainder filled in from reference TRBV5-1 and TRBJ1-4): KAGVTQTPRYLIKTRGQQVTLSCSPISGHRSVSWYQQTPGQGLQFLFEYFSETQRNKGNFPGRFSGRQFSNSRSEMNVSTLELGDSALYLCASSLGPGADEKLFFGSGTQLSVL.

The chain combines TRBV6-6 with TRBJ1-2; the match to TRBD1 covers 7 bases. CDR1 is MNHNY and CDR2 is SVGAGI in the germline V gene (reference sequence). The CDR3 extends over 14 amino acids. Trimming removed 5 bases from V and 4 bases from J; junction bases left unmatched: 7. CDR3 coding DNA: TGTGCCAGCAGTCTCGGGACAGACCCCTATGGCTACACCTTC. This encodes CASSLGTDPYGYTF.

This clone was found once. The chain couples TRBV28 to TRBJ2-7; 7 nucleotides agree with TRBD1. This CDR3 spans 17 amino acids. With V trimmed by 6 bases and J by 7 bases, 21 bases remained unmatched. Germline lookup yields CDR1 MDHEN and CDR2 SYDVKM. As DNA, the CDR3 is TGTGCCAGCAGGTCTAGGACAAGGGGGCGCCGGGTGGATGAGCAGTACTTC. It is translated as CASRSRTRGRRVDEQYF.

This chain links TRBV18 with TRBJ2-1; TRBD1 agrees at 9 bases. The germline V gene has CDR1 KGHSH and CDR2 LQKENI. Trimming took 1 base from V and 10 from J; bases not matched to a gene: 8. The CDR3 sequence is 15 residues long. The CDR3 region has the DNA TGTGCCAGCTCACCACGGGAGGACAGGGGAGGGGAGCAGTTCTTC. This encodes CASSPREDRGGEQFF.

The chain employs TRBV2 and TRBJ2-2, with TRBD1 as a possible D gene (5 bases). The CDR3 sequence is 13 residues long. The germline V and J ends were trimmed by 6 bases and 1 base, with 6 bases remaining between them. Germline V gene lookup returns CDR1 SNHLY and CDR2 FYNNEI. Written as DNA, the CDR3 is TGTGCCAGCAGGGGGCAGAACACCGGGGAGCTGTTTTTT. It encodes CASRGQNTGELFF.

The chain recombines TRBV6-5 with TRBJ2-3, with TRBD1 as a possible D gene (6 bases). V was pared by 6 bases and J by 0 bases, with 13 bases between. Per germline, CDR1 MNHEY and CDR2 SVGAGI. The CDR3 is 15 amino acids. The CDR3 DNA sequence: TGTGCCAGCAGCCTAACAGGGTACAGCACAGATACGCAGTATTTT. It specifies CASSLTGYSTDTQYF.

The chain uses TRBV6-5 and TRBJ1-5, with a weak D call TRBD1 (5 bases). V was trimmed by 0 bases and J by 1 base, leaving 7 bases between them. This CDR3 is built from 15 residues. CDR1 MNHEY and CDR2 SVGAGI come from the germline V gene. The CDR3 region is CASSYSGQSNQPQHF. The CDR3 nucleotides read TGTGCCAGCAGTTACTCGGGGCAGAGCAATCAGCCCCAGCATTTT.

V usage is TRBV10-3 and J usage is TRBJ2-1; D unclear. CDR3 length: 15 amino acids. The germline V and J ends were trimmed by 3 bases and 1 base, with 10 bases remaining between them. Germline CDR1 and CDR2: ENHRY and SYGVKD. The CDR3 protein is CAISDPNLSYNEQFF. In DNA, the CDR3 is TGTGCCATCAGTGATCCTAACTTATCCTACAATGAGCAGTTCTTC.

The CDR3 nucleotides are TGTGCCAGCAGTCTCCCGTCCGGGGAGCTGTTTTTT. Translation gives CASSLPSGELFF. This rearrangement joins TRBV12-3 or TRBV12-4 to TRBJ2-2; D ambiguous. Trimming stripped 5 bases from V and 6 bases from J, with 7 bases between. The CDR3 contains 12 residues.

In its sample, this clone was seen once. This chain links TRBV6-5 with TRBJ1-4; D uncertain. Germline CDR1 is MNHEY and CDR2 is SVGAGI. The CDR3 has 15 residues. V was trimmed by 5 bases and J by 8 bases, leaving 18 bases between them. Written as DNA, the CDR3 is TGTGCCAGCAGTAGCCCCCCGGGGTTCGGGGAAAAACTGTTTTTT. Encoded protein: CASSSPPGFGEKLFF.

The V gene is TRBV18, the J gene TRBJ2-1, with TRBD1 matching over 10 bases. CDR1 KGHSH and CDR2 LQKENI come from the germline V gene. After removal of 4 bases from V and 4 bases from J, the junction contained 13 bases not matched to a gene. The CDR3 sequence is 18 residues long. As DNA, the CDR3 is TGTGCCAGCTCACTTTTTCAGGGACAGGGGATCCATTACAATGAGCAGTTCTTC. This gives the protein CASSLFQGQGIHYNEQFF.

This clone came up once. The CDR3 sequence: CASSLSSEQFF. The CDR3 nucleotides are TGCGCCAGCAGCTTGTCTAGTGAGCAGTTCTTC. V is TRBV5-1 and J is TRBJ2-1; the D is unclear. Germline assignment: CDR1 SGHRS and CDR2 YFSETQ. V gave up 1 base and J gave up 9 bases, with 5 bases separating them. The CDR3 extends over 11 amino acids.

The V gene is TRBV2, the J gene TRBJ2-1; 10 nucleotides agree with TRBD1. Trimming took 7 bases from V and 0 from J; bases not matched to a gene: 12. CDR3 length equals 18 residues. Germline assignment: CDR1 SNHLY and CDR2 FYNNEI. CDR3 residues: CASIGTGDSQFSYNEQFF. The CDR3 DNA is TGTGCCAGCATCGGGACAGGGGATTCCCAATTCTCCTACAATGAGCAGTTCTTC.

The chain links TRBV29-1 to TRBJ1-1; TRBD1 matches at 10 bases. After removal of 4 bases from V and 5 bases from J, the junction contained 10 bases not matched to a gene. CDR1 is SQVTM, CDR2 ANQGSEA, per germline. The CDR3 is 15 amino acids. This CDR3 is CSVGGPGQGRTEAFF. CDR3 nucleotides: TGCAGCGTTGGGGGGCCGGGACAGGGGAGAACTGAAGCTTTCTTT.